This T cell receptor beta chain is drawn from a study of shared clonotypes between healthy human individuals. In the study overall: Per donor, CD8 memory used one plate, CD8 naive used two, CD4 memory used three and CD4 naive used three.

The germline V and J ends were trimmed by 3 bases and 3 bases, with 23 bases remaining between them. The CDR3 runs to 18 residues. Germline CDR1 reads SGDLS; CDR2 reads YYNGEE. The protocol was immunoSEQ multiplex PCR, while the TCRdb copy is restricted to in-frame clones and leaves out a portion. The table has more than 550,000 clones, less than 95% seen once. Sequenced sample: memory CD8+ T cells from PBMCs. As to subset: CD45RO+ cells pooled with CCR7-negative TemRA cells. The chain couples TRBV9 to TRBJ2-3, with D uncertain. The receptor was derived from a man between 18 and 35 years old in good health. Some clones in this sample may be carry-over from other donors' samples. CDR3 protein: CASSDPAGWGMATDTQYF. CDR3 in DNA: TGTGCCAGCAGCGACCCCGCTGGATGGGGTATGGCGACAGATACGCAGTATTTT.